This T cell receptor beta chain was recovered during a study of blood T cell repertoires in COVID-19. Overall study: Whether acute or convalescent, the COVID-19 samples came from the United States, Italy and Spain. The cDNA or gDNA used as material had been derived from T cells, B-cell-depleted T cells, or PBMCs.

Original methodology: Counts of nucleated cells, estimated from reference gene primer amplification, were obtained. Some clones are missing from TCRdb's copy, which holds only in-frame ones; the method was immunoSEQ multiplex PCR. V and J calls and clone size follow that table, whereas D and trimming were derived from the DNA. Here the sample spans some 350,000 clones, approximately 82% being singletons. This CDR3 is built from 13 residues. The V and J ends lost 5 bases and 9 bases respectively, with 16 bases between them. CDR1 and CDR2 from the germline V gene are SGHTA and FQGNSA. Specimen: peripheral blood. The gene calls are TRBV7-2 and TRBJ1-2; D gene uncertain. This clonotype originated in a man younger than 40 with active or convalescent COVID-19. CDR3 sequence reads: CASSLDMAVSYTF. In DNA, the CDR3 is TGTGCCAGCAGCCTCGACATGGCAGTTAGCTACACCTTC.